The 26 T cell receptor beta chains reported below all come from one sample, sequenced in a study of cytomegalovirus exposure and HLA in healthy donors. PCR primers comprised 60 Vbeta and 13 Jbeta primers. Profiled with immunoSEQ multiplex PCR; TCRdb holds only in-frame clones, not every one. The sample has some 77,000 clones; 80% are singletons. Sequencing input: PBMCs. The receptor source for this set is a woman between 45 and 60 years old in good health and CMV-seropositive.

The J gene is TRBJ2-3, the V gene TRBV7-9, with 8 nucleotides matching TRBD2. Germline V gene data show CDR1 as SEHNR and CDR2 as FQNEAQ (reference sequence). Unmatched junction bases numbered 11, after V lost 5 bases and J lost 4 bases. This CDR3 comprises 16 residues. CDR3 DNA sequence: TGTGCCAGCAGCGAGGTGGCGAGCGGGGGATCAGATACGCAGTATTTT. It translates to CASSEVASGGSDTQYF.

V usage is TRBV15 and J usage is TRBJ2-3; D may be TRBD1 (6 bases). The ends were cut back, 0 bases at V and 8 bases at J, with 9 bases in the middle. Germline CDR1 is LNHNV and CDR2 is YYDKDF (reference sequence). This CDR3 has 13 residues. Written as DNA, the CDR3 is TGTGCCACCAGCAGAGAATCCAGGGGTACGCAGTATTTT. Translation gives CATSRESRGTQYF.

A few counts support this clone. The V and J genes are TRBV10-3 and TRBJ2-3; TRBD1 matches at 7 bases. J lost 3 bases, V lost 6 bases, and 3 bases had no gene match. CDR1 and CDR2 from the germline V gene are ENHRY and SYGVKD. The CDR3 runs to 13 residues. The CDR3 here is CAIRADRTDTQYF. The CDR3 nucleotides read TGTGCCATCAGGGCGGACAGGACAGATACGCAGTATTTT.

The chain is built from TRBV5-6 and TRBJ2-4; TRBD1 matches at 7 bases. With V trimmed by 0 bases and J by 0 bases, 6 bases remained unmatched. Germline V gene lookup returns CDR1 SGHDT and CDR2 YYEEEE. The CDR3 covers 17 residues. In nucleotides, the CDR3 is TGTGCCAGCAGCTTGGGGGGGACAGATTTAGCCAAAAACATTCAGTACTTC. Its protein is CASSLGGTDLAKNIQYF.

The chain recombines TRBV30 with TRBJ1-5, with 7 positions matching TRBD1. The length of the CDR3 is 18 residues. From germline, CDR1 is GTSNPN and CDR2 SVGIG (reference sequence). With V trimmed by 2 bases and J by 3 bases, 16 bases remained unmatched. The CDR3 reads CAWSRPGQSLAFNQPQHF. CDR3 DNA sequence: TGTGCCTGGAGTCGACCGGGACAGTCATTAGCCTTCAATCAGCCCCAGCATTTT. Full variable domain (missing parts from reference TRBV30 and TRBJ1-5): SQTIHQWPATLVQPVGSPLSLECTVEGTSNPNLYWYRQAAGRGLQLLFYSVGIGQISSEVPQNLSASRPQDRQFILSSKKLLLSDSGFYLCAWSRPGQSLAFNQPQHFGDGTRLSIL.

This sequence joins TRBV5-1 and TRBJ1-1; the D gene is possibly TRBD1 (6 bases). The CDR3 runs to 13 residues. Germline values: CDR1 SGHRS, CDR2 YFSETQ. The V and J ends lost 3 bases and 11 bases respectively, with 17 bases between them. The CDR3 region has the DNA TGCGCCAGCAGCTCTGAAACCACAGGGTCGGCTTTCTTT. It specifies CASSSETTGSAFF.

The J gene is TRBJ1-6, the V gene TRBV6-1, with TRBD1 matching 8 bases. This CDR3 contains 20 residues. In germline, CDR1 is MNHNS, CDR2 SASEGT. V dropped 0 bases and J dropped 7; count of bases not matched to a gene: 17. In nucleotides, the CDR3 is TGTGCCAGCAGTGAAGCCCTAGATTCAGGGGGCAGACTCGGAAATTCACCCCTCCACTTT. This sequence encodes CASSEALDSGGRLGNSPLHF.

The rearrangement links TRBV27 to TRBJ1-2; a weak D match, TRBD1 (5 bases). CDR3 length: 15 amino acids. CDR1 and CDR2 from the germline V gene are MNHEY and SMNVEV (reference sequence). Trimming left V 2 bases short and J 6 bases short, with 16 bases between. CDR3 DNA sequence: TGTGCCAGCAGTTTAAACGGGAGGGACTACGATGGCTACACCTTC. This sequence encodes CASSLNGRDYDGYTF.

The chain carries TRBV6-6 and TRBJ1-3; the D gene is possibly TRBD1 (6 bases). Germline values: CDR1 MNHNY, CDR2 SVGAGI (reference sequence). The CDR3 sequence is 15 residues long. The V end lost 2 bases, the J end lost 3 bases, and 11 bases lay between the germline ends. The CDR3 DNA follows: TGTGCCAGCAGTTACATAGGACAGTATGGAAACACCATATATTTT. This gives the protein CASSYIGQYGNTIYF.

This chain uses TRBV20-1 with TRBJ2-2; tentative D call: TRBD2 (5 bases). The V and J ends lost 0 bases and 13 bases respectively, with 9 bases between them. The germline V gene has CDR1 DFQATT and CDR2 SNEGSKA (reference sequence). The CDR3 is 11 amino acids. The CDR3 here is CSAREGRALFF. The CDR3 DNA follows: TGCAGTGCTAGAGAAGGGCGGGCGCTGTTTTTT.

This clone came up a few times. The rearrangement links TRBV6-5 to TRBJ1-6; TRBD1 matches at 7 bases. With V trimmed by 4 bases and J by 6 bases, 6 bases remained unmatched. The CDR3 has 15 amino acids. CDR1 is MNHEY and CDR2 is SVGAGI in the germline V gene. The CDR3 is CASSFQRDSNSPLHF. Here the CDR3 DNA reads TGTGCCAGCAGTTTTCAACGGGACAGTAATTCACCCCTCCACTTT.

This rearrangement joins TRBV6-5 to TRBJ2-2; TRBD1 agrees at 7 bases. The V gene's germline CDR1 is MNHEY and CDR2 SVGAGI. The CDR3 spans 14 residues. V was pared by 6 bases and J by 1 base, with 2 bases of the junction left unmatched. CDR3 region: CASRDRENTGELFF. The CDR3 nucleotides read TGTGCCAGCAGAGACAGGGAGAACACCGGGGAGCTGTTTTTT.

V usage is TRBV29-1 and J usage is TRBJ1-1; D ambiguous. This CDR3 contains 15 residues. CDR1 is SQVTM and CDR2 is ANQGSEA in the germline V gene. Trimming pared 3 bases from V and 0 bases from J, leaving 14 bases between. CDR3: CSVEARRKMNTEAFF. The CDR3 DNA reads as TGCAGCGTTGAGGCTCGGCGGAAGATGAACACTGAAGCTTTCTTT.

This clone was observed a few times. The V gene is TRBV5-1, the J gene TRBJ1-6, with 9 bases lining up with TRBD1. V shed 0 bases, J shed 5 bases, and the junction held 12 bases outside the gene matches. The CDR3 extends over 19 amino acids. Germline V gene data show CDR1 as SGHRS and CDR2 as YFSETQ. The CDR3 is CASSLAPQTQGADNSPLHF. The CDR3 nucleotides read TGCGCCAGCAGCTTGGCGCCTCAAACACAGGGGGCAGATAATTCACCCCTCCACTTT.

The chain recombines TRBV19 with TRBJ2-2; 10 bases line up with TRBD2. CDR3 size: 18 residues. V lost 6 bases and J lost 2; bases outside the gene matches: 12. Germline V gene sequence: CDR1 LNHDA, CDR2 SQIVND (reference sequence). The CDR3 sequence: CASRPLRSGGANTGELFF. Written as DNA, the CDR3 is TGTGCCAGTAGGCCGCTGAGGAGCGGGGGGGCCAACACCGGGGAGCTGTTTTTT. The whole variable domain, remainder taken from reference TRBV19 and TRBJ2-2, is DGGITQSPKYLFRKEGQNVTLSCEQNLNHDAMYWYRQDPGQGLRLIYYSQIVNDFQKGDIAEGYSVSREKKESFPLTVTSAQKNPTAFYLCASRPLRSGGANTGELFFGEGSRLTVL.

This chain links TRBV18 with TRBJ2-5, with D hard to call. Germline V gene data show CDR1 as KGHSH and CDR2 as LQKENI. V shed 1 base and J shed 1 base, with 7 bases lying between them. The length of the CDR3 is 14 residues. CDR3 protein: CASSPRPGQETQYF. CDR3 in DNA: TGTGCCAGCTCACCACGGCCAGGCCAAGAGACCCAGTACTTC.

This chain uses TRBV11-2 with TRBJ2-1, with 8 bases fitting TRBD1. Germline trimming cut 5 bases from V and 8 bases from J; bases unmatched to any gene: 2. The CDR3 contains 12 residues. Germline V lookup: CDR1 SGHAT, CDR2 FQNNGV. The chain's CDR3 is CASSPTGDEQFF. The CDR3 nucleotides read TGTGCCAGCAGCCCGACAGGGGATGAGCAGTTCTTC.

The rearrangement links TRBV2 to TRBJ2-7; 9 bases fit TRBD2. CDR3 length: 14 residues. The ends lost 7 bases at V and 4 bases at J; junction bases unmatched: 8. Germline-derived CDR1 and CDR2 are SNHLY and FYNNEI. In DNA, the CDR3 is TGTGCCAGCAACGTGGGACTAGCCCCGTACGAGCAGTACGTC. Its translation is CASNVGLAPYEQYV.

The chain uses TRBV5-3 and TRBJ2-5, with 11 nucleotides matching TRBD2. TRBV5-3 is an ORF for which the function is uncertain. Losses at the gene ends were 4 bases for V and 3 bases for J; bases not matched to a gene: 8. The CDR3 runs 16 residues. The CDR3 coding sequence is TGTGCCAGAAGCCCTGGGACTAGCGGAGAGGAAGAGACCCAGTACTTC. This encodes CARSPGTSGEEETQYF.

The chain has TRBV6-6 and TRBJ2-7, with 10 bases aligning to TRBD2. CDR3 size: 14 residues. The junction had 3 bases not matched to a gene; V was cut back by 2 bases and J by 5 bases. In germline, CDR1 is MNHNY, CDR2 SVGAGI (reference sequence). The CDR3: CASSYGTSAHEQYF. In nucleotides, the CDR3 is TGTGCCAGCAGTTACGGGACTAGCGCCCACGAGCAGTACTTC.

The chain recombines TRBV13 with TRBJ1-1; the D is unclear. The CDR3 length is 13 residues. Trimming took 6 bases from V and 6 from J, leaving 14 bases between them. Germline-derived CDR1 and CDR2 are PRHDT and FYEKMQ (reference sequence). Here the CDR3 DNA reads TGTGCCAGCAGTCGCGGAAACATCCCTGAAGCTTTCTTT. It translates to CASSRGNIPEAFF. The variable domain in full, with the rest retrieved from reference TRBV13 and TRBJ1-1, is AAGVIQSPRHLIKEKRETATLKCYPIPRHDTVYWYQQGPGQDPQFLISFYEKMQSDKGSIPDRFSAQQFSDYHSELNMSSLELGDSALYFCASSRGNIPEAFFGQGTRLTVV.

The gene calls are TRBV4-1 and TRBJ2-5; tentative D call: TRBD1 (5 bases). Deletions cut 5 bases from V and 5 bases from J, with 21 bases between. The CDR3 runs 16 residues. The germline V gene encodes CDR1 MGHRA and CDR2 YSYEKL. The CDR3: CASSNSKGLYLETQYF. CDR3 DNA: TGCGCCAGCAGCAACAGCAAGGGGCTTTATCTGGAGACCCAGTACTTC.

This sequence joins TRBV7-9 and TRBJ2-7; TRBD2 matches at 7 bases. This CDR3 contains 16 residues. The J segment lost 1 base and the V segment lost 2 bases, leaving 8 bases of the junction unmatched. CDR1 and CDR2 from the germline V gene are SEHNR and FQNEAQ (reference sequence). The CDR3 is CASSLSTGRLSYEQYF. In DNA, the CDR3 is TGTGCCAGCAGCTTATCGACCGGGAGGCTTTCCTACGAGCAGTACTTC.

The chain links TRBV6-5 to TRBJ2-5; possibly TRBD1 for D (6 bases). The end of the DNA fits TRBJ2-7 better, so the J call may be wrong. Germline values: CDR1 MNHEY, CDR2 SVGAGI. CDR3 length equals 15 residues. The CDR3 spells CASSRQAGSGYEQYF. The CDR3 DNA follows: TGTGCCAGCAGTAGACAGGCTGGGTCGGGATACGAGCAGTACTTC.

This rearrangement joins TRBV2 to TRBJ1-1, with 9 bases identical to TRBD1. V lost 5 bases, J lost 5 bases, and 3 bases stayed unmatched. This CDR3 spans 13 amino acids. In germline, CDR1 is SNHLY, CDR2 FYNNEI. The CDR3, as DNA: TGTGCCAGCAGTTCAGACAGGGGGACTGAAGCTTTCTTT. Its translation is CASSSDRGTEAFF.

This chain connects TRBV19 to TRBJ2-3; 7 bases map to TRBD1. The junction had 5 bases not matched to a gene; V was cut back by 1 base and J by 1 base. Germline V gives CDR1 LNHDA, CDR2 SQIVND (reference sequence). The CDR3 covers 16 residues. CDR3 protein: CASSIGRGGGTDTQYF. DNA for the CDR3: TGTGCCAGTAGTATAGGGCGAGGGGGCGGCACAGATACGCAGTATTTT.